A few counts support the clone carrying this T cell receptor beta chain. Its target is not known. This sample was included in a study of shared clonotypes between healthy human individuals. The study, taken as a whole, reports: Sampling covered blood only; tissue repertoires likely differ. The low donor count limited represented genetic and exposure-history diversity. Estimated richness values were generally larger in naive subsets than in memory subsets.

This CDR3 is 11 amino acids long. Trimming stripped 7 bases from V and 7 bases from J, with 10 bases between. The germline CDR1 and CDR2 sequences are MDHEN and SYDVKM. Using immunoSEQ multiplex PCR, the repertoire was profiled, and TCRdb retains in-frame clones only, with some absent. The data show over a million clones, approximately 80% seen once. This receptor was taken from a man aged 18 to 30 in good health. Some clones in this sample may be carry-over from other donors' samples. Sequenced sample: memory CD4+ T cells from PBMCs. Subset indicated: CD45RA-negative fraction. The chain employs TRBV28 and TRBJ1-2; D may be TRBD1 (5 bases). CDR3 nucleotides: TGTGCCAGCAAGGGGCTTAGTGGCTACACCTTC. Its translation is CASKGLSGYTF.